The clone carrying this T cell receptor (beta chain) turned up a few times. TCRdb re-called the 5' RACE reads through MiXCR, storing one row per CDR3 protein. Of around 300,000 distinct CDR3 sequences listed, about an eighth are singletons. This CDR3 comprises 14 residues. Trimming removed 5 bases at V and 2 bases at J, with 13 bases between. The germline CDR1 and CDR2 sequences are MDHEN and SYDVKM. This entry belongs to a study of T-cell memory formation after mild COVID-19. This chain joins TRBV28 and TRBJ2-7; D gene uncertain. The sample was PBMCs or a T cell subset sorted from them (not recorded which). This TCR was recovered from a man between 18 and 35 years old who had mild COVID-19 (a few samples of this study predate the infection). Cell type and time point are not known. For the CDR3, the DNA is TGTGCCAGCAGTACACCGTACCGGACCTACGAGCAGTACGTC. Translation gives CASSTPYRTYEQYV.